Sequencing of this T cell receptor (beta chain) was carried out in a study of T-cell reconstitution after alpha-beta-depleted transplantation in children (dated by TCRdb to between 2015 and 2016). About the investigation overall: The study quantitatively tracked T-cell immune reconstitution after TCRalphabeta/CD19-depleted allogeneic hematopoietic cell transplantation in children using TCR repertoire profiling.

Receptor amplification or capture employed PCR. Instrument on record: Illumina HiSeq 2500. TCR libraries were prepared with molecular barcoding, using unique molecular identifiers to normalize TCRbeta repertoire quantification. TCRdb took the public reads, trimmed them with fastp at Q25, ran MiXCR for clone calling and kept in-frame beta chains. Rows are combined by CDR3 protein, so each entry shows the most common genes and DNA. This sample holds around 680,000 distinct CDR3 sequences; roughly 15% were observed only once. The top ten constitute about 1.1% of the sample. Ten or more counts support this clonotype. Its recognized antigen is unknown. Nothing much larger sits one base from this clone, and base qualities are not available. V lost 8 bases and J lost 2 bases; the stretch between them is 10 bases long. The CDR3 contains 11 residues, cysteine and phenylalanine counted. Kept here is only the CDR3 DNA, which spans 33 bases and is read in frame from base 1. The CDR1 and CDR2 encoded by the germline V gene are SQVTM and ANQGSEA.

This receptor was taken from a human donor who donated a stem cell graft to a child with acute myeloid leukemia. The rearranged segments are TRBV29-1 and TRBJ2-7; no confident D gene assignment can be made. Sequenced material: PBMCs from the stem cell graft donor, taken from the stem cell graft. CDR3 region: CSIRVTYEQYF. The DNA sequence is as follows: TGCAGCATCCGGGTCACCTACGAGCAGTACTTC.